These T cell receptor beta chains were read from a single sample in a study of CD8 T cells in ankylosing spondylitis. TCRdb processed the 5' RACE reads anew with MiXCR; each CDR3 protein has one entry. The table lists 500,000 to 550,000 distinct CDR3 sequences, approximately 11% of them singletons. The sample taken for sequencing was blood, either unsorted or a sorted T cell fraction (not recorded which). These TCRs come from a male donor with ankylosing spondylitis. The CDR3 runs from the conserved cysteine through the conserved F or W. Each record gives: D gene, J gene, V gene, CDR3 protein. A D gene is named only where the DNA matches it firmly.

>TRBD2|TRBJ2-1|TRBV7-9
CASTPWTSGSRDEQFF
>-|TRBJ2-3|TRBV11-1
CASSSGLLDTQYF
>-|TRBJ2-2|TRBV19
CASSMGLLSGELFF
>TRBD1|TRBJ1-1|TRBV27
CASRGNRDREVPFF
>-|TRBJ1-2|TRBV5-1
CASSSSGARYGYTF
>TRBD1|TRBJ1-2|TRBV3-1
CASSFLPGQGEGYTF
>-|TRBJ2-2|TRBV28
CASSLLGVEYTGELFF
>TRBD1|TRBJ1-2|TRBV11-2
CASSPNRLDRSGYTF
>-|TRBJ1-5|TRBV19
CASRADLNQPQHF
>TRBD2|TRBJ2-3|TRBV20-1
CSALRGAGADTQYF
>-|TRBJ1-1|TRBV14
CASSHGLFPRDTEAFF
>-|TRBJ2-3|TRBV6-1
CASSVQTPDTQYF
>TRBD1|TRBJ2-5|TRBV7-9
CASRDRGNQETQYF
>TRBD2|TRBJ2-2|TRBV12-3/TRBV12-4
CASSLSSGSRTGELFF
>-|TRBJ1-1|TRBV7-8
CASSSPRLEAFF
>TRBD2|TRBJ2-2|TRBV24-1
CATSDLRTSGTGELFF
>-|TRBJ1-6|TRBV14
CASSQGLGNSPLHF
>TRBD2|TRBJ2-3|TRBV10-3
CAISDPGTRGDTQYF
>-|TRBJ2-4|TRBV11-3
CASSPGTSSIQYF
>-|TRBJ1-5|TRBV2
CASSDDLGATSNQPQHF
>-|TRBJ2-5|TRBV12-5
CASGEGISDQETQYF
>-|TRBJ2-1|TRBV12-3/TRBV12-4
CASSGSYNEQFF
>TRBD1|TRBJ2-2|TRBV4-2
CASSQRGGRQGAAGELFF
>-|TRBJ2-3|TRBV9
CASSVEAGPTDTQYF
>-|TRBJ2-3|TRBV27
CASSGLLEADTQYF
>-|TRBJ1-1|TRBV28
CASNDGGRAMNTEAFF
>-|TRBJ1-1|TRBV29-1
CSPIAADTEAFF
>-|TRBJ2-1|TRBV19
CASSSTRLSSYNEQFF
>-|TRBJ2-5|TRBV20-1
CSAMAVRETQYF
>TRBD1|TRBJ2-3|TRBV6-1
CASSVGQGTDTQYF
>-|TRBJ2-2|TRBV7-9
CASSSQTGSNTGELFF
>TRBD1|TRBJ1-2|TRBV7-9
CASSLPGTAYGYTF
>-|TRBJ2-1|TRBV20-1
CSASPEYEQFF
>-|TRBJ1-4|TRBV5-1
CASSTGTSEKLFF
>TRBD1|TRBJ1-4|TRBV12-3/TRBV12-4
CASSATGGNEKLFF
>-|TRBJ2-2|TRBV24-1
CATSALGHGDGELFF
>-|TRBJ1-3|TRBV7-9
CTNSSGNTIYF
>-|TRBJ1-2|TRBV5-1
CASSLQGGQAGYTF
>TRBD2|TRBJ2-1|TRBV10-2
CATIAGAIGNEQFF
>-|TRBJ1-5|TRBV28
CASSSSGEYQPQHF
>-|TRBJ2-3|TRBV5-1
CASSLPGPQGPSTDTQYF
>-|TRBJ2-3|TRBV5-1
CASGPLGGGGTDTQYF
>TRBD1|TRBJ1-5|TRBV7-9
CASTGQEGNQPQHF
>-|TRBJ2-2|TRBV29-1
CSVRQNTGELFF
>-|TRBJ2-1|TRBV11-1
CASSPAGPRFAEQFF
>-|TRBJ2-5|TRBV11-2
CASSLPRAHRKETQYF
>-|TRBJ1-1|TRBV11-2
CASSLAGTSSTEAFF